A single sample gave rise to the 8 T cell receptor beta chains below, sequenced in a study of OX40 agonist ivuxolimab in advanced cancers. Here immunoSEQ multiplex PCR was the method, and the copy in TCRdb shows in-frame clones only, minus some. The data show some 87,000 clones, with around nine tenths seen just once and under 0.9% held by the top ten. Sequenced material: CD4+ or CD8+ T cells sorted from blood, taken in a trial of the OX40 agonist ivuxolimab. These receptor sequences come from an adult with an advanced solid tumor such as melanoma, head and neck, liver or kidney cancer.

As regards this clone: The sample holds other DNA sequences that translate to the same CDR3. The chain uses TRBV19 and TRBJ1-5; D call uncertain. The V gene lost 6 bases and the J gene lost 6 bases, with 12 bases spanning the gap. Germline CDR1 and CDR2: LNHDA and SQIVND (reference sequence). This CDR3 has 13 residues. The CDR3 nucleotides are TGTGCCAGTAGCTGGCAGCCCGCTCAGCCCCAGCATTTT. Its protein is CASSWQPAQPQHF.

As DNA, the CDR3 is TGTGCCAGCAGTTACTCAGCTGTAGGGAACACCGGGGAGCTGTTTTTT. This translates into CASSYSAVGNTGELFF. The J gene is TRBJ2-2, the V gene TRBV6-5; D not resolved. The CDR3 runs to 16 residues. Germline loops: CDR1 MNHEY, CDR2 SVGAGI. V lost 0 bases, J lost 1 base, and 9 bases lay in between.

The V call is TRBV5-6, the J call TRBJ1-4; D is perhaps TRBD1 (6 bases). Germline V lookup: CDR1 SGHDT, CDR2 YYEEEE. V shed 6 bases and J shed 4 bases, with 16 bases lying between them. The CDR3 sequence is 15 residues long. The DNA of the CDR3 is TGTGCCAGCACTCAAACAGGGCCAATTAATGAAAAACTGTTTTTT. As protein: CASTQTGPINEKLFF.

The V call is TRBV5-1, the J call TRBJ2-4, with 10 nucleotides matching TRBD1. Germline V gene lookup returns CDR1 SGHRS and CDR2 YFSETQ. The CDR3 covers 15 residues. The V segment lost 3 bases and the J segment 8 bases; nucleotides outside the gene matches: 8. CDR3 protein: CASSSRDRGKDIQYF. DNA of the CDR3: TGCGCCAGCAGCTCCCGGGACAGGGGAAAGGACATTCAGTACTTC.

The CDR3 sequence: CASSSGQYNSPLHF. The CDR3 coding sequence is TGTGCCAGCAGTTCGGGACAATATAATTCACCCCTCCACTTT. The chain employs TRBV6-6 and TRBJ1-6, with TRBD1 as a possible D gene (6 bases). The CDR3 contains 14 residues. V was trimmed by 4 bases and J by 4 bases, leaving 8 bases between them. The germline V gene encodes CDR1 MNHNY and CDR2 SVGAGI (reference sequence).

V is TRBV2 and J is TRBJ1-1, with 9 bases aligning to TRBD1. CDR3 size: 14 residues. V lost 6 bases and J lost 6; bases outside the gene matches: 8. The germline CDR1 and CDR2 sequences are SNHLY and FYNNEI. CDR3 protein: CASSPTGGPSEAFF. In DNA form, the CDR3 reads TGTGCCAGCAGCCCGACAGGGGGGCCCTCTGAAGCTTTCTTT.

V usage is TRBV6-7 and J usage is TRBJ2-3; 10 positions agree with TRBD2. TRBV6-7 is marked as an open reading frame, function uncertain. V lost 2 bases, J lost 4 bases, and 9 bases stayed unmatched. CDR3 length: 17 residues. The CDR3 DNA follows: TGTGCCAGCAGTTACACCCAGCGGGGGGGCCGGTCAGATACGCAGTATTTT. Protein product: CASSYTQRGGRSDTQYF.

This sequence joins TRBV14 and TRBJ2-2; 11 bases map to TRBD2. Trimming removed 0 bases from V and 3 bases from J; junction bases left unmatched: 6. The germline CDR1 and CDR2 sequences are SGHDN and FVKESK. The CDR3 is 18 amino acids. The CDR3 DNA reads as TGTGCCAGCAGCCAAGAATGGCTAGCGGGAGGTTACACCGGGGAGCTGTTTTTT. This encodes CASSQEWLAGGYTGELFF.